The 5 T cell receptor beta chains given below trace back to one sample, sequenced in a study of breast tumors, draining lymph nodes, adjacent tissues. Axillary draining lymph nodes of breast cancer patients supplied the node samples. In TCRdb, the multiplex PCR reads were re-called with MiXCR into one record per CDR3 protein. The sample shows fewer than 200,000 distinct CDR3 sequences, roughly a third of them seen only once. Sequenced sample: axillary lymph node tissue. The receptors derive from a female donor with breast cancer. Some clones in this sample may be carry-over from other donors' samples.

This clonotype was observed many times. This rearrangement joins TRBV20-1 to TRBJ2-1; 9 positions agree with TRBD2. With 4 bases clipped from V and 4 bases from J, the junction kept 11 bases outside the gene matches. The germline gives CDR1 DFQATT, CDR2 SNEGSKA (reference sequence). The CDR3 is 16 residues long. The CDR3 DNA is TGCAGTGCTACCGCCCCTACTAGCGGGCTTTACAATGAGCAGTTCTTC. It codes for CSATAPTSGLYNEQFF.

In the case of this clonotype: The junction and the germline gene differ at one end; a read error may be behind it. As DNA, the CDR3 is TGTGCCAGCAGCCCCGTCGGGCTAGCAGGCAATGAGCCGTTCTTC. It codes for CASSPVGLAGNEPFF. The chain joins TRBV9 to TRBJ2-1; a weak D match, TRBD2 (5 bases). Germline CDR1 is SGDLS and CDR2 is YYNGEE. The CDR3 length is 15 residues.

This clonotype was counted many times. The CDR3 region is CSARERLPQAGSTDTQYF. The CDR3 DNA follows: TGCAGTGCTAGAGAGCGCCTGCCCCAAGCGGGGAGCACAGATACGCAGTATTTT. The chain has TRBV20-1 and TRBJ2-3, with 7 bases that match TRBD2. Germline CDR1 DFQATT, CDR2 SNEGSKA (reference sequence). The CDR3 consists of 18 residues. Trimming cost V 0 bases and J 0 bases; bases outside gene matches: 12.

This clonotype was seen repeatedly, ten times or more. The chain carries TRBV20-1 and TRBJ2-3; D gene ambiguous. Germline loops: CDR1 DFQATT, CDR2 SNEGSKA (reference sequence). With 6 bases removed from V and 2 bases from J, the gap between germline ends came to 9 bases. The CDR3 contains 12 residues. The CDR3 spells CSAVADTDTQYF. In nucleotides, the CDR3 is TGCAGTGCCGTAGCCGACACAGATACGCAGTATTTT.

This clonotype appeared many times. This chain uses TRBV6-5 with TRBJ1-6; 9 bases are a match to TRBD1. The CDR3 sequence is 16 residues long. J gave up 9 bases and V 2 bases, and 8 bases lay outside the gene matches. The germline V gene encodes CDR1 MNHEY and CDR2 SVGAGI. The CDR3 nucleotides are TGTGCCAGCAGTTACACAGGACAGGGGACGGGTTCACCCCTCCACTTT. Its translation is CASSYTGQGTGSPLHF.